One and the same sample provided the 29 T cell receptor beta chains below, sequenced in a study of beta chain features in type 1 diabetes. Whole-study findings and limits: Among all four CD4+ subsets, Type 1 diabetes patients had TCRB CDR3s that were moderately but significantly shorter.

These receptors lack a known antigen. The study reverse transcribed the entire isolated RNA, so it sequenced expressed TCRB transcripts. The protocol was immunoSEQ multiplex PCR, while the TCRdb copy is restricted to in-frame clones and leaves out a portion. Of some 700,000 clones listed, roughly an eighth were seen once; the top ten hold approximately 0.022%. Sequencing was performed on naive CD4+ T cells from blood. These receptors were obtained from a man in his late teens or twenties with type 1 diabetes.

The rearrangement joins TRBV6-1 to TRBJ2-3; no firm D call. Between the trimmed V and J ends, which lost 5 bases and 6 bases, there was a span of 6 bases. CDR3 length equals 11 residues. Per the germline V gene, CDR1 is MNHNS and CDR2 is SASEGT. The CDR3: CASSLLDTQYF. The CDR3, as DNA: TGTGCCAGCAGTCTCCTTGATACGCAGTATTTT.

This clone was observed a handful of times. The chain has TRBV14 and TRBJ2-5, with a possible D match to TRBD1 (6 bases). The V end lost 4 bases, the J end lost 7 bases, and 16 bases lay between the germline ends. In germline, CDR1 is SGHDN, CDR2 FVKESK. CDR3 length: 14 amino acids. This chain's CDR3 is CASSLLTGGGTQYF. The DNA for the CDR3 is TGTGCCAGCAGCCTTTTGACAGGCGGCGGGACCCAGTACTTC.

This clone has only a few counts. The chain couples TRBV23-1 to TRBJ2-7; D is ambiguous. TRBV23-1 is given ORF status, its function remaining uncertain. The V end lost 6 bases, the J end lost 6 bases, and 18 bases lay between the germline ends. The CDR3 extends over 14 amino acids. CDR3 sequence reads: CASSRAESLREQYF. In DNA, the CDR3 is TGCGCCAGCAGCCGGGCAGAATCGTTGCGCGAGCAGTACTTC.

The DNA for the CDR3 is TGTGCCAGCAGTGGGCCCCCGGACACCCTTTATGGCTACACCTTC. It codes for CASSGPPDTLYGYTF. The chain is built from TRBV28 and TRBJ1-2, with D perhaps matching TRBD1 (5 bases). The germline gives CDR1 MDHEN, CDR2 SYDVKM. CDR3 length equals 15 residues. The germline V and J ends were trimmed by 5 bases and 5 bases, with 18 bases remaining between them.

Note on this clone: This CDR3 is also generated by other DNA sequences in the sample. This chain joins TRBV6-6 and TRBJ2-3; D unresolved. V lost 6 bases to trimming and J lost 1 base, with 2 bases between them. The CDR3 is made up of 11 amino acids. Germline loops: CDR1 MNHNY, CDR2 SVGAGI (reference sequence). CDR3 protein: CASRRTDTQYF. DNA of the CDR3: TGTGCCAGCAGGCGCACAGATACGCAGTATTTT.

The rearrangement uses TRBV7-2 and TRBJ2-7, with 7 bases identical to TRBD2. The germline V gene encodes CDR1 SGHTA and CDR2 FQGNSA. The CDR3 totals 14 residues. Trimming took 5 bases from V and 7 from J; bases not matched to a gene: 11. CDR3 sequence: CASSASSGSREQYF. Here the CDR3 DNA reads TGTGCCAGCAGCGCCTCTAGCGGATCTAGGGAGCAGTACTTC.

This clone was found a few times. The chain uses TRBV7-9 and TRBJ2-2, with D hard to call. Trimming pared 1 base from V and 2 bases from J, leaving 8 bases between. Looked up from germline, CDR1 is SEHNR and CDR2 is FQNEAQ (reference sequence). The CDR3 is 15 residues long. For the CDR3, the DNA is TGTGCCAGCAGCTTAGTCGCGCTCAACACCGGGGAGCTGTTTTTT. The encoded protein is CASSLVALNTGELFF.

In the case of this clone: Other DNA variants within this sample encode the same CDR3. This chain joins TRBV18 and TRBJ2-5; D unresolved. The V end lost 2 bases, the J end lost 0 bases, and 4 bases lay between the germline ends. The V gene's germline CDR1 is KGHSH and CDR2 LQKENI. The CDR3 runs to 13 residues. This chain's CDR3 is CASSPGYQETQYF. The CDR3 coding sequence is TGTGCCAGCTCACCAGGGTACCAAGAGACCCAGTACTTC.

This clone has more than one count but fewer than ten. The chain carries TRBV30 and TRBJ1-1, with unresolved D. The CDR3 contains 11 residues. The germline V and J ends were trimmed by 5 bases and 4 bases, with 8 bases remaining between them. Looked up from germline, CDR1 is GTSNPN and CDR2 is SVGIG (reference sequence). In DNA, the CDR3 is TGTGCCTGGGGAGTAAGCACTGAAGCTTTCTTT. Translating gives CAWGVSTEAFF. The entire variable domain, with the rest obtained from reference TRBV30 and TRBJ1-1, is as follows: SQTIHQWPATLVQPVGSPLSLECTVEGTSNPNLYWYRQAAGRGLQLLFYSVGIGQISSEVPQNLSASRPQDRQFILSSKKLLLSDSGFYLCAWGVSTEAFFGQGTRLTVV.

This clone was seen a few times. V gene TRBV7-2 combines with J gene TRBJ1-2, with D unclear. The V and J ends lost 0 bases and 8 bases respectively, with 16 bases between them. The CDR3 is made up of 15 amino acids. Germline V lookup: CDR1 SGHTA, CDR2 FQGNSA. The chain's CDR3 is CASSLALGGPEGYTF. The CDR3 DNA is TGTGCCAGCAGCTTAGCGCTGGGCGGACCGGAAGGCTACACCTTC.

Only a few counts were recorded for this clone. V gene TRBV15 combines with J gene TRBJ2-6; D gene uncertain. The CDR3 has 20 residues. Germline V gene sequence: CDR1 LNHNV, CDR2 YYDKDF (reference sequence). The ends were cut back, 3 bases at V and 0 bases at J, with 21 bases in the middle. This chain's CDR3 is CATSRALGAPLGSGANVLTF. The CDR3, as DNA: TGTGCCACCAGCAGGGCCCTTGGCGCCCCCCTAGGCTCTGGGGCCAACGTCCTGACTTTC.

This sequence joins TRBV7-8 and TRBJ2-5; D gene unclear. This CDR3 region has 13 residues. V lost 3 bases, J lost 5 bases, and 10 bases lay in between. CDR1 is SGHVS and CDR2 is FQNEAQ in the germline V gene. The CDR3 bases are TGTGCCAGCAGCTTCTTGGAAAGGGAGACCCAGTACTTC. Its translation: CASSFLERETQYF.

The CDR3 coding sequence is TGTGCCAGTAGTATGAGACAGCACCAGGTGGGGAACACTGAAGCTTTCTTT. Translation: CASSMRQHQVGNTEAFF. The chain links TRBV19 to TRBJ1-1; perhaps TRBD1 as D (5 bases). The germline CDR1 and CDR2 sequences are LNHDA and SQIVND (reference sequence). V lost 3 bases, J lost 1 base, and 18 bases lay in between. The CDR3 is 17 amino acids.

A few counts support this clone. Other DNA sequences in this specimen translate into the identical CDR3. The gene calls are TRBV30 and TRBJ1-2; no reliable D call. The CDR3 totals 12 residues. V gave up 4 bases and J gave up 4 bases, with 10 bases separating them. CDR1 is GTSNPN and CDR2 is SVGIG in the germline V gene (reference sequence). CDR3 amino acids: CAWTGQVYGYTF. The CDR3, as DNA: TGTGCCTGGACCGGCCAAGTCTATGGCTACACCTTC.

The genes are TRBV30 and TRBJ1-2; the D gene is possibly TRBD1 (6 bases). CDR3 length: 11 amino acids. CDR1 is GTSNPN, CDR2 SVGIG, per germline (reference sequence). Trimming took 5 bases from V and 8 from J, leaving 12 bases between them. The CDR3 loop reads CAWDRDTGYTF. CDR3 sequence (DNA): TGTGCCTGGGACCGGGACACGGGCTACACCTTC.

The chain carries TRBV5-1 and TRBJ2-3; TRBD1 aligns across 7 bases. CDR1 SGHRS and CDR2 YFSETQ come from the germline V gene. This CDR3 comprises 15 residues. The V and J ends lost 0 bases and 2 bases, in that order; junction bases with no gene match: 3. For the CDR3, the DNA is TGCGCCAGCAGCTTGGGGGACAGCTTCACAGATACGCAGTATTTT. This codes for CASSLGDSFTDTQYF.

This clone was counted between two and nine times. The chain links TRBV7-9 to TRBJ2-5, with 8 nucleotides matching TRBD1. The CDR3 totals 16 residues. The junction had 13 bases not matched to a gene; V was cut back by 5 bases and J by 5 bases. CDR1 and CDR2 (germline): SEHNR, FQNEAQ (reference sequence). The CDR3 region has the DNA TGTGCCAGCAGCCCTGACGGGGCAGGGGGCAGGGAGACCCAGTACTTC. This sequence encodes CASSPDGAGGRETQYF.

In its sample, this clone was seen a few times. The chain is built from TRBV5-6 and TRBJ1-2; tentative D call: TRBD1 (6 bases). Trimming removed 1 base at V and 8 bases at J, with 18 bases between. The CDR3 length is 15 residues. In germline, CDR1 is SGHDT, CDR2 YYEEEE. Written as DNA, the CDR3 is TGTGCCAGCAGCTTGCCAGGTACAGGGATGGAGGGCTACACCTTC. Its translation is CASSLPGTGMEGYTF.

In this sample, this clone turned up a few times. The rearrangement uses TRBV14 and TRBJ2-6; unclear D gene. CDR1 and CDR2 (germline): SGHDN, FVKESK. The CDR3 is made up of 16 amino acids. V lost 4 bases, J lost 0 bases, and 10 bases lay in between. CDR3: CASSLQDTSGANVLTF. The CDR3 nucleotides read TGTGCCAGCAGCCTTCAGGATACCTCTGGGGCCAACGTCCTGACTTTC. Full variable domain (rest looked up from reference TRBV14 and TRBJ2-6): EAGVTQFPSHSVIEKGQTVTLRCDPISGHDNLYWYRRVMGKEIKFLLHFVKESKQDESGMPNNRFLAERTGGTYSTLKVQPAELEDSGVYFCASSLQDTSGANVLTFGAGSRLTVL.

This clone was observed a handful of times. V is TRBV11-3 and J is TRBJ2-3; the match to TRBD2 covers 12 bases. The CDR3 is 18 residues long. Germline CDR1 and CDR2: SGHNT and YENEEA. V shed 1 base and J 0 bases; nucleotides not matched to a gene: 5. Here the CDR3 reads CASSLVWTSGISTDTQYF. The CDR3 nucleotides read TGTGCCAGCAGCTTAGTCTGGACTAGCGGGATCAGCACAGATACGCAGTATTTT.

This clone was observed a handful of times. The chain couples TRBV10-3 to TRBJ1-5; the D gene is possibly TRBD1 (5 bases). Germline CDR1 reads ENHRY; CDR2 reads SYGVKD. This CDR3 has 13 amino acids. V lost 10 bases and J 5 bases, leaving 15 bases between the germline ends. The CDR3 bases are TGTGCCACCGCCCAGGGTGAGGATCAGCCCCAGCATTTT. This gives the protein CATAQGEDQPQHF.

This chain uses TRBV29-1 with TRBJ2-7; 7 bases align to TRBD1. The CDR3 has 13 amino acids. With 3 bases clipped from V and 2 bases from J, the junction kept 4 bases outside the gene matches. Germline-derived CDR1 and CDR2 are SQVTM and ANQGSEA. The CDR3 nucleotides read TGCAGCGTTGATGAGGGGGCCCCCTACGAGCAGTACTTC. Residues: CSVDEGAPYEQYF.

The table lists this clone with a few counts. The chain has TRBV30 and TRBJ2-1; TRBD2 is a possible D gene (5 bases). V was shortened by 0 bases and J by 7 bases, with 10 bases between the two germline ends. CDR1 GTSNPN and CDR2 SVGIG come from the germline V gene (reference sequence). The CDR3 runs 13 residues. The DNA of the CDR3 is TGTGCCTGGAGTGTCGGGGTGGGGAATGAGCAGTTCTTC. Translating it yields CAWSVGVGNEQFF.

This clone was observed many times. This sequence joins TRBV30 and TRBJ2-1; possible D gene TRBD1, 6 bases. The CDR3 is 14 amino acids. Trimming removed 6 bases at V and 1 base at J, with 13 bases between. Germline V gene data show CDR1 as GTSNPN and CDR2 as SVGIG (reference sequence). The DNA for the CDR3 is TGTGCCTGTACGCAGGGGCTATCCTACAATGAGCAGTTCTTC. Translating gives CACTQGLSYNEQFF.

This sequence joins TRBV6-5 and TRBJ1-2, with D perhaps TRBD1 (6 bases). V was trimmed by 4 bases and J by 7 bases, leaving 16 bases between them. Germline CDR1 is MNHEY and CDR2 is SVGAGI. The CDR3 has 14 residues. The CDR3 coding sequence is TGTGCCAGCAGTTCGCTATTAACAGGGTTTGGCTACACCTTC. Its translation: CASSSLLTGFGYTF.

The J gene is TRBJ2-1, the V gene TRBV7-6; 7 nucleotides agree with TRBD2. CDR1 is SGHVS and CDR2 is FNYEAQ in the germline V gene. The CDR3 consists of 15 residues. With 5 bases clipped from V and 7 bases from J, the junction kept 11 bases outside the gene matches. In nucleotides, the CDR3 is TGTGCCAGCAGCCCCTCCGAGCGGGGTGGGAATGAGCAGTTCTTC. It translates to CASSPSERGGNEQFF.

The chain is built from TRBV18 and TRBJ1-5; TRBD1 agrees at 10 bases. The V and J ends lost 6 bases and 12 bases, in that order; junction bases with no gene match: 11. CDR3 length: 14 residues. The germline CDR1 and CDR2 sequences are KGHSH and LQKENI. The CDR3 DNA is TGTGCCAGCTCGTCCGGGACAGGGGTTTTGGTCCAGCATTTT. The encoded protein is CASSSGTGVLVQHF.

The CDR3 spells CASSPPGQPGNEQYF. CDR3 DNA sequence: TGTGCCAGCTCACCACCGGGACAACCCGGCAACGAGCAGTACTTC. The chain recombines TRBV18 with TRBJ2-7; tentatively, D is TRBD1 (6 bases). CDR3 length: 15 residues. Trimming stripped 0 bases from V and 5 bases from J, with 14 bases between. Germline lookup yields CDR1 KGHSH and CDR2 LQKENI.

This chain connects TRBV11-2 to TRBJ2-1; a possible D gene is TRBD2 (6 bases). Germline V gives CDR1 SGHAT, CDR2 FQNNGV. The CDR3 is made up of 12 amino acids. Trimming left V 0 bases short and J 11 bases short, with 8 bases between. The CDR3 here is CASSLDRGKQFF. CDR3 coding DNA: TGTGCCAGCAGCTTAGATCGGGGGAAGCAGTTCTTC.